The next 10 T cell receptor beta chains were all read from a single sample in a study of shared clonotypes between healthy human individuals. Naive-designated CD8 cells lacked CD45RO, were positively enriched for CCR7, and omitted terminally differentiated effector memory CD45RA+ cells. The repertoire was sequenced with immunoSEQ multiplex PCR; TCRdb's copy has only in-frame clones and lacks some. The data hold around 1.9 million clones, with about 94% observed a single time. Sample: naive CD8+ T cells from PBMCs. These receptors were collected from a man between 18 and 35 years old in good health. Some clones in this sample may be carry-over from other donors' samples.

On this clone: The sample holds other DNA sequences that translate to the same CDR3. The chain carries TRBV9 and TRBJ2-2; no reliable D call. V was clipped by 2 bases and J by 2 bases, with 7 bases between them. Germline V lookup: CDR1 SGDLS, CDR2 YYNGEE. This CDR3 contains 14 residues. The CDR3 is CASSVPTNTGELFF. CDR3 sequence (DNA): TGTGCCAGCAGCGTGCCTACAAACACCGGGGAGCTGTTTTTT. The full variable domain, in which reference TRBV9 and TRBJ2-2 provide the parts outside the CDR3, is DSGVTQTPKHLITATGQRVTLRCSPRSGDLSVYWYQQSLDQGLQFLIQYYNGEERAKGNILERFSAQQFPDLHSELNLSSLELGDSALYFCASSVPTNTGELFFGEGSRLTVL.

This chain links TRBV19 with TRBJ2-2; a weak D match, TRBD1 (6 bases). Trimming took 1 base from V and 6 from J, leaving 9 bases between them. Germline loops: CDR1 LNHDA, CDR2 SQIVND (reference sequence). The CDR3 consists of 14 residues. The CDR3 loop reads CASSIAEGAGELFF. The CDR3 DNA follows: TGTGCCAGTAGTATAGCCGAGGGGGCCGGGGAGCTGTTTTTT.

This chain joins TRBV27 and TRBJ1-1; 8 nucleotides line up with TRBD1. The CDR3 runs 14 residues. V dropped 6 bases and J dropped 5; count of bases not matched to a gene: 8. Germline CDR1 and CDR2: MNHEY and SMNVEV (reference sequence). The CDR3 bases are TGTGCCAGCAGCCACCAGGGGGCCGGGACTGAAGCTTTCTTT. Its translation is CASSHQGAGTEAFF.

This clone is a singleton in its sample. The rearrangement links TRBV7-8 to TRBJ2-3; unclear D gene. Deletions cut 6 bases from V and 2 bases from J, with 6 bases between. Germline CDR1 reads SGHVS; CDR2 reads FQNEAQ. This CDR3 is built from 12 residues. The CDR3 spells CASRDFTDTQYF. CDR3 coding DNA: TGTGCCAGCAGAGATTTCACAGATACGCAGTATTTT.

This chain joins TRBV5-8 and TRBJ2-7; a weak D match, TRBD1 (5 bases). V lost 2 bases, J lost 3 bases, and 21 bases lay in between. The CDR3 is 17 amino acids. Germline lookup yields CDR1 SGHTS and CDR2 YDEGEE. CDR3 DNA sequence: TGTGCCAGCAGCTTTAATCCACAGGAAGAATCTCTCTACGAGCAGTACTTC. The encoded protein is CASSFNPQEESLYEQYF.

This clone was observed a handful of times. Other nucleotide sequences in the sample specify the same CDR3. This chain joins TRBV9 and TRBJ1-2; D not resolved. V was clipped by 0 bases and J by 3 bases, with 6 bases between them. Germline V lookup: CDR1 SGDLS, CDR2 YYNGEE. The CDR3 loop spans 13 amino acids. CDR3 DNA sequence: TGTGCCAGCAGCGTAGGTGGGGACTATGGCTACACCTTC. It specifies CASSVGGDYGYTF.

This clone showed up just a few times. The CDR3 DNA is TGTGCCTGGGGGCCCGGGACGGCAAACACTGAAGCTTTCTTT. Amino acids: CAWGPGTANTEAFF. The chain recombines TRBV30 with TRBJ1-1, with D possibly being TRBD1 (5 bases). The V end was cut by 5 bases, the J end by 2 bases, with 15 bases between. The CDR3 consists of 14 residues. Germline V gene lookup returns CDR1 GTSNPN and CDR2 SVGIG (reference sequence).

This chain links TRBV29-1 with TRBJ1-2; no clear D gene. Trimming left V 3 bases short and J 2 bases short, with 10 bases between. The length of the CDR3 is 13 residues. The germline V gene encodes CDR1 SQVTM and CDR2 ANQGSEA. The CDR3 DNA reads as TGCAGCGTTGATCTTGCAGGAAACTATGGCTACACCTTC. This translates into CSVDLAGNYGYTF.

This clone was picked up one time. The sample contains more than one DNA sequence encoding this CDR3. The V call is TRBV5-1, the J call TRBJ1-1; weak D call: TRBD1 (5 bases). Between the trimmed V and J ends, which lost 2 bases and 4 bases, there was a span of 6 bases. The CDR3 contains 12 residues. In germline, CDR1 is SGHRS, CDR2 YFSETQ. The DNA of the CDR3 is TGCGCCAGCAGCTTTGGGGGCACTGAAGCTTTCTTT. It is translated as CASSFGGTEAFF.

CDR3 loop: CASTPTGANSGANVLTF. Written as DNA, the CDR3 is TGTGCCAGTACCCCGACAGGGGCAAACTCTGGGGCCAACGTCCTGACTTTC. The rearrangement links TRBV19 to TRBJ2-6; 8 bases map to TRBD1. Trimming cost V 7 bases and J 0 bases; bases outside gene matches: 8. Per germline, CDR1 LNHDA and CDR2 SQIVND (reference sequence). This CDR3 region has 17 residues.